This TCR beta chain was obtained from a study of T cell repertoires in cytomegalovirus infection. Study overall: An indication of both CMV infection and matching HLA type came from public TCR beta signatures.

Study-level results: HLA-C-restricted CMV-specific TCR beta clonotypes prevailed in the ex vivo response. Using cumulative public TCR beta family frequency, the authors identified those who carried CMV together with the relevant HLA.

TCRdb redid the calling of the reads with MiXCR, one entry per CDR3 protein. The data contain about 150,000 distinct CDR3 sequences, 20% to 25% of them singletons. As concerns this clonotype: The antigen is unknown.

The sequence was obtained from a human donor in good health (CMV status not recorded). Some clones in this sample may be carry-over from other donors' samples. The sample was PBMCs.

In nucleotides, the CDR3 is TGTGCCAGCAGTGAAGTGAATGAGCAGTTCTTC. It encodes CASSEVNEQFF. V and J are TRBV6-1 and TRBJ2-1; D is unclear. Looked up from germline, CDR1 is MNHNS and CDR2 is SASEGT. The CDR3 spans 11 residues. Trimming stripped 1 base from V and 7 bases from J, with 2 bases between.